This record looks at one T cell receptor (beta chain) sequence and its context. What this receptor recognizes is not known. The sample holds no much larger clone one base away, and base qualities are not on file. These data belong to a study of untreated major depressive disorder (dated by TCRdb to between 2018 and 2020). With regard to the full study: A cross-sectional case-control design was used to compare T cell phenotype and TCR repertoire between antidepressant-free major depressive disorder patients and individually matched non-depressed controls. The paper as a whole reports these results and caveats: For the sequencing comparisons, one-tailed planned tests were applied to only three preselected Vbeta families. Because of the strict matching and exclusion criteria, the study sample was comparatively small, which limits how generalizable the findings are.

Each depressed patient was matched pairwise with a non-depressed control on sex, age, current smoking status and body mass index. All participants were of European descent. Patients had a DSM-IV diagnosis of major depressive disorder with a Hamilton Rating Scale for Depression score of at least 18. Patients had been free of any psychiatric medication, including antidepressants, for at least 8 weeks before enrollment. Among patients, depression severity was moderate to severe. Major medical conditions, Axis I/II comorbidities, regular medication or illicit drug use, and drinking over 100 g alcohol a week were all grounds for excluding any participant. From each participant, about 32 ml of peripheral blood was collected into EDTA tubes. Thawed PBMCs underwent magnetic negative selection with the BD IMag Human CD4 T Lymphocyte Enrichment Set to purify CD4+ T cells. A purity of about 95% was typically achieved with the CD4+ enrichment method, as confirmed by flow cytometry. A subgroup of about five case-control pairs, chosen blind to chemokine receptor expression and flow-cytometric repertoire skewing results, underwent TCRbeta sequencing. All blood samples were drawn in the morning at 8:00 a.m., and PBMCs were separated by Ficoll-Hypaque gradient centrifugation. PBMCs were cryopreserved by gradual cooling to -80 degrees C and were kept in liquid nitrogen until assay.

The Qiagen DNeasy Blood and Tissue Kit was used to extract total genomic DNA from the purified CD4+ T cells. Following immunoSEQ immunosequencing protocols, the TCRbeta CDR3 region, as defined by IMGT, was amplified and sequenced. Under the source paper's analysis protocol: Raw sequence data were preprocessed by the immunoSEQ service for PCR and sequencing error correction. The sequence data were imported into the immunoSEQ Analyzer and were further analyzed using VDJtools v1.0.7. The paired Wilcoxon signed-rank test was used to test for differences between patients and controls. Imported from immuneACCESS, the table was reduced by TCRdb to in-frame sequences with V and J called. These copies leave out some clones; in studies compared against another copy, an unresolved V gene accounts for under half, and the cause of the remainder is not known. V and J calls and clone size are given by that table; D and trimming were obtained from the DNA. The sample data list under 30,000 clones, and about 91% of these were observed just once. Roughly 0.72% of the sample comes from the top ten.

The sample consisted of CD4+ T cells from PBMCs. The receptor was isolated from a woman aged 25 to 39 with major depressive disorder.

At the DNA level, the sequence is TGTGCCAGCAGCTTAAAAGGGGGCCTGGAAGCTTTCTTT. This yields the protein CASSLKGGLEAFF. In this chain, TRBV5-6 is recombined with TRBJ1-1, with 7 bases matching TRBD1. V is trimmed back by 2 bases and J by 8 bases, and the junction contains 6 bases that no gene match accounts for. From the cysteine through the phenylalanine, the CDR3 covers 13 amino acids. Of the read, only the CDR3 DNA is kept; its 39 bases are in frame from base 1. The germline V gene gives CDR1 as SGHDT and CDR2 as YYEEEE.